This T cell receptor (beta chain) was captured in a study of blood T cell repertoires in COVID-19 (dated by TCRdb to 2019 to 2021). Looking at the study overall: Samples covering the acute and convalescent phases of COVID-19 were provided by collaborators in the United States, Italy and Spain. The samples were drawn from the first 160 participants of the ongoing ImmuneRACE study and from 950 to 1,500 subjects provided by 6 global collaborators. The sample metadata nearly always contained a de-identified subject ID, COVID-19 status, age in years and sex. Deeply sampled blood TCRbeta repertoires from subjects exposed to, actively infected with, or recovered from COVID-19 were included in the dataset. Where available, HLA class I and class II types were taken from metadata supplied by the sample provider and were not determined by assay-based typing. The prospective study material was composed of cDNA or gDNA derived from T cells, B-cell-depleted T cells, or PBMCs. A freely available public database, intended as a resource for researchers studying the immune response to SARS-CoV-2, is where the repertoires were released.

One collaborating source in Seattle enrolled patients while the patients were actively infected and followed the patients over time throughout the course of disease. Whole blood was collected in K2EDTA tubes by collaborating institutions according to the institutions' own protocols. Collaborator samples were shipped for TCRbeta analysis as frozen whole blood, isolated PBMCs, or DNA extracted from either sample type. A word on this clone: Its antigen remains unidentified. No much larger clone is present one base from it, and per-base qualities are unavailable.

TCRbeta CDR3 regions were amplified from genomic DNA using the immunoSEQ Assay, a bias-controlled multiplex PCR. In the authors' own workflow: The number of nucleated cells in each sample was estimated from the amplification of reference gene primers within the assay. To quantify the absolute abundance of each unique TCRbeta CDR3 rearrangement, sequence reads were collapsed and filtered. Productive Simpson clonality was computed per sample as the square root of Simpson's diversity index over productive rearrangements. Imported from immuneACCESS, the table was reduced by TCRdb to in-frame sequences with V and J called. These copies leave out some clones; in studies compared against another copy, an unresolved V gene accounts for under half, and the cause of the remainder is not known. From that table come the V and J calls and clone size; the DNA was used to work out D and trimming. Within this sample are about 69,000 clones, with approximately 84% of them counted one time only. In total, the top ten clones hold 16% of the sample.

Here is what the overall study found, with its caveats: Clinical and demographic metadata were provided uncurated, with the amount varying by source and participant.

Relative to germline, V is 5 bases shorter and J is 0 bases shorter, with 16 bases between their ends. Per the germline V gene, SGHVS is the CDR1 and FNYEAQ is the CDR2. Including cysteine and phenylalanine, the CDR3 has 16 amino acids. Here the CDR3 DNA is all that survives: 48 bases in frame from base 1. Here the chain combines TRBV7-6 and TRBJ1-2, with no confidently assigned D gene. The specimen sequenced was peripheral blood. This receptor was identified in a man between 35 and 55 years old with COVID-19, enrolled during active disease. The CDR3 sequence is CASSPNGGSSNYGYTF. The bases read TGTGCCAGCAGCCCAAATGGCGGATCATCTAACTATGGCTACACCTTC.